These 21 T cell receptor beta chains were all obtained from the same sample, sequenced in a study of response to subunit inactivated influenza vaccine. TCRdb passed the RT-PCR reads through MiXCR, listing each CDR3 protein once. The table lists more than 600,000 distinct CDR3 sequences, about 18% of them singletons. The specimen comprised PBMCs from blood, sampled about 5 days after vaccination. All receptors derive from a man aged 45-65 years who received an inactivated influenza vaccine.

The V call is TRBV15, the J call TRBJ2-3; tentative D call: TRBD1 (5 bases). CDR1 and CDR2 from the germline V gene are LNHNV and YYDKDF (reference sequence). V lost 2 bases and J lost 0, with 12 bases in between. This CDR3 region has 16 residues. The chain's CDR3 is CATSRQGLSSTDTQYF. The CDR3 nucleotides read TGTGCCACCAGCAGACAGGGATTATCTAGCACAGATACGCAGTATTTT. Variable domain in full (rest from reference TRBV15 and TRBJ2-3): DAMVIQNPRYQVTQFGKPVTLSCSQTLNHNVMYWYQQKSSQAPKLLFHYYDKDFNNEADTPDNFQSRRPNTSFCFLDIRSPGLGDTAMYLCATSRQGLSSTDTQYFGPGTRLTVL.

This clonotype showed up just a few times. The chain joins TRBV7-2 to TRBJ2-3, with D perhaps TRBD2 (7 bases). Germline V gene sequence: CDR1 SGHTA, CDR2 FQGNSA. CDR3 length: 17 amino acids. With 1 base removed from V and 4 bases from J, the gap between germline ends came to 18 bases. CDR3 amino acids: CASSLVGGLNKADTQYF. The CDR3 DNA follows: TGTGCCAGCAGCTTAGTGGGGGGGCTCAATAAGGCAGATACGCAGTATTTT.

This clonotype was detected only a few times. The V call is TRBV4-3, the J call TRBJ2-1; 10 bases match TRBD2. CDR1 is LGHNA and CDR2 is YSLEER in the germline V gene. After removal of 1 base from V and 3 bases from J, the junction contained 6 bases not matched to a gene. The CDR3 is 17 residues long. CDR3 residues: CASSQAASGSVYNEQFF. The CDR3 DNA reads TGCGCCAGCAGCCAAGCAGCTAGCGGGAGCGTCTACAATGAGCAGTTCTTC.

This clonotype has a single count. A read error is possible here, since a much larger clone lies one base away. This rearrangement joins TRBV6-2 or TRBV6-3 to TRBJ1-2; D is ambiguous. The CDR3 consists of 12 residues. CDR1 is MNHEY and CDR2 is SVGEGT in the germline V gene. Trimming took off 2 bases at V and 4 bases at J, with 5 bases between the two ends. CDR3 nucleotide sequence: TGTGCCAGCAGTTACGGGATCTATGGCTACACCTTC. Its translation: CASSYGIYGYTF.

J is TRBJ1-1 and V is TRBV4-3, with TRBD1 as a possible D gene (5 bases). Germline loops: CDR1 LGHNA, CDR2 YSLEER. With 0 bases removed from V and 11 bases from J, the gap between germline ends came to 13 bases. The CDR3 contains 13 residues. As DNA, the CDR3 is TGCGCCAGCAGCCAAGATAAAACAGGCGGGGCTTTCTTT. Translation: CASSQDKTGGAFF.

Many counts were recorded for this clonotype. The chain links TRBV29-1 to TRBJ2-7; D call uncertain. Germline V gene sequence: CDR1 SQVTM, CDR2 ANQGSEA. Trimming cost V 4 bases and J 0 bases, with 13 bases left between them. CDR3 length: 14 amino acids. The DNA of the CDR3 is TGCAGCGTTGCCAGAAGCGCCAACTCCTACGAGCAGTACTTC. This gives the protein CSVARSANSYEQYF.

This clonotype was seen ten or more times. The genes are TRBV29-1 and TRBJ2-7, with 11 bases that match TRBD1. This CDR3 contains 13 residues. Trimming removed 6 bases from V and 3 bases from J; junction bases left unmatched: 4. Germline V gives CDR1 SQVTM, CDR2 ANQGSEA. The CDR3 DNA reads TGCAGCGTAGGACAGGGGGCTGGCTACGAGCAGTACTTC. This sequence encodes CSVGQGAGYEQYF.

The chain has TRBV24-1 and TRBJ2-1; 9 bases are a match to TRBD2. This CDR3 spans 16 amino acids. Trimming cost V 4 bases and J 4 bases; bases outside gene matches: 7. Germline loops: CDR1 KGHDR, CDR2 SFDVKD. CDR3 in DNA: TGTGCCACCAGTGACCGGAGCGGGGGGCGGTACAATGAGCAGTTCTTC. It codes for CATSDRSGGRYNEQFF.

The CDR3 loop is CASSFGLANEKLFF. The CDR3 region has the DNA TGTGCCAGCAGTTTCGGGTTAGCTAATGAAAAACTGTTTTTT. The chain joins TRBV12-3 or TRBV12-4 to TRBJ1-4, with D uncertain. This CDR3 spans 14 amino acids. The V end lost 3 bases, the J end lost 3 bases, and 8 bases lay between the germline ends.

Here the CDR3 reads CASSPDIRGNEQYF. The CDR3 DNA follows: TGTGCCAGCTCACCTGATATACGGGGAAACGAGCAGTACTTC. The chain recombines TRBV18 with TRBJ2-7; tentative D call: TRBD2 (5 bases). The V end lost 3 bases, the J end lost 5 bases, and 14 bases lay between the germline ends. Germline V CDR1 and CDR2: KGHSH, LQKENI. The length of the CDR3 is 14 residues.

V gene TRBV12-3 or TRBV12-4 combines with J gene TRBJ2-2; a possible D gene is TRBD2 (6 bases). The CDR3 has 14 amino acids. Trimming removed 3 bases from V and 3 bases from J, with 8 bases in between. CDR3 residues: CASSLRRDTGELFF. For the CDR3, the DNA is TGTGCCAGCAGTTTGAGGAGGGACACCGGGGAGCTGTTTTTT.

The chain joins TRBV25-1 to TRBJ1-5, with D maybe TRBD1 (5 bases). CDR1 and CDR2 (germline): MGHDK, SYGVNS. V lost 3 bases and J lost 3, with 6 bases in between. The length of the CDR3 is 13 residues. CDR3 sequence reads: CASSEGDNQPQHF. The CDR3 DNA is TGTGCCAGCAGTGAGGGGGACAATCAGCCCCAGCATTTT.

The CDR3 here is CASSQRRSDTQYF. DNA of the CDR3: TGTGCCAGCTCCCAAAGAAGGTCAGATACGCAGTATTTT. The V call is TRBV18, the J call TRBJ2-3; D is uncertain. Deletions cut 6 bases from V and 4 bases from J, with 11 bases between. CDR1 and CDR2 (germline): KGHSH, LQKENI. This CDR3 has 13 amino acids.

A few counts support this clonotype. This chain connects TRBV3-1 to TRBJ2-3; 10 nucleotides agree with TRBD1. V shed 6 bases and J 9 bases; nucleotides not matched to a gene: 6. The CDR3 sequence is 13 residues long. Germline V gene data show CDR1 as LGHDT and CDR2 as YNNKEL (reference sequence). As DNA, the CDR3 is TGTGCCAGCAGTAGGACAGGGGGTCAAACGCAGTATTTT. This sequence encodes CASSRTGGQTQYF.

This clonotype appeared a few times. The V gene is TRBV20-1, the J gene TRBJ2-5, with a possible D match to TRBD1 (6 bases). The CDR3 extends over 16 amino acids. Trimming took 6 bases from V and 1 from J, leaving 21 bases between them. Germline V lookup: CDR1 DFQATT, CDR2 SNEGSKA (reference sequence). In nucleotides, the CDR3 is TGCAGTGCCCCATCCTCCAAGGACAGCCTCCAAGAGACCCAGTACTTC. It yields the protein CSAPSSKDSLQETQYF.

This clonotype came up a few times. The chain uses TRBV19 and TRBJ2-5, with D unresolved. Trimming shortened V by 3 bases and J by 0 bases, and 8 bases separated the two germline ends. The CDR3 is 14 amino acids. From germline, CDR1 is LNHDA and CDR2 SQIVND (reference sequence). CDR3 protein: CASSMGLHQETQYF. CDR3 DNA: TGTGCCAGTAGTATGGGTCTGCACCAAGAGACCCAGTACTTC.

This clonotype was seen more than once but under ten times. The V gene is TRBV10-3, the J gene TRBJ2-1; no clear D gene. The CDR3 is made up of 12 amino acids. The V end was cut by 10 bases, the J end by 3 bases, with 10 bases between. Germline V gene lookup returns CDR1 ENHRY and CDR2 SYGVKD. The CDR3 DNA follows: TGTGCCACCTCCTTTCTCTACAATGAGCAGTTCTTC. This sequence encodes CATSFLYNEQFF.

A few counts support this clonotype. CDR3 bases: TGTGCCAGCTCACCCCCGTCCCTGACCTCTACCGGGGAGCTGTTTTTT. Amino acids: CASSPPSLTSTGELFF. The rearrangement links TRBV18 to TRBJ2-2; D ambiguous. The CDR3 consists of 16 residues. Deletions cut 3 bases from V and 5 bases from J, with 16 bases between. Germline CDR1 and CDR2: KGHSH and LQKENI.

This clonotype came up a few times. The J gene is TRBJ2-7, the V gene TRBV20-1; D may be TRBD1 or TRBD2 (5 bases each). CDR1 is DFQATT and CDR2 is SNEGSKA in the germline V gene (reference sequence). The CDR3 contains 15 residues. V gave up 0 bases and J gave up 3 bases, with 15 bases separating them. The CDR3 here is CSARDGGKFRYEQYF. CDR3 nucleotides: TGCAGTGCTAGAGATGGGGGAAAGTTTCGCTACGAGCAGTACTTC.

Here the CDR3 DNA reads TGCAGCGTCACTGACCGGCAGGGGGTAAGGTATGAGCAGTTCTTC. This codes for CSVTDRQGVRYEQFF. The chain couples TRBV29-1 to TRBJ2-1; TRBD1 agrees at 7 bases. Germline CDR1 and CDR2: SQVTM and ANQGSEA. V was clipped by 6 bases and J by 8 bases; unmatched bases: 16. This CDR3 spans 15 amino acids.

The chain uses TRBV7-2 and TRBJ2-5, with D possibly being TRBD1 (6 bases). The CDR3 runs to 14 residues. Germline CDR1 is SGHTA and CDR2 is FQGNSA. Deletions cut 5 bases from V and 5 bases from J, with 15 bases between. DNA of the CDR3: TGTGCCAGCAGCCCACAGGGAAGATGGGAGACCCAGTACTTC. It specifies CASSPQGRWETQYF. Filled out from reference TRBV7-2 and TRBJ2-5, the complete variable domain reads GAGVSQSPSNKVTEKGKDVELRCDPISGHTALYWYRQSLGQGLEFLIYFQGNSAPDKSGLPSDRFSAERTGGSVSTLTIQRTQQEDSAVYLCASSPQGRWETQYFGPGTRLLVL.